The clone carrying this T cell receptor (beta chain) occurred once. The sample is drawn from a study of technical replicates of blood from several donors. TCRdb's copy holds only in-frame clones and misses some; the assay was immunoSEQ multiplex PCR. The table lists around 69,000 clones, roughly 86% of them singletons. V lost 0 bases, J lost 0 bases, and 6 bases lay in between. CDR1 is SGHRS and CDR2 is YFSETQ in the germline V gene. The CDR3 runs 14 residues. The genes are TRBV5-1 and TRBJ1-1; no clear D gene. The sample was PBMCs. This clonotype originated in a human donor in good health. Some clones in this sample may be carry-over from other donors' samples. In DNA form, the CDR3 reads TGCGCCAGCAGCTTGGGTACAGTGAACACTGAAGCTTTCTTT. It translates to CASSLGTVNTEAFF.